Following are 18 T cell receptor beta chains from one sample sequenced in a study of OX40 agonist ivuxolimab in advanced cancers. Assay: immunoSEQ multiplex PCR; the TCRdb copy retains only in-frame clones and omits some. This table has nearly 70,000 clones, 86% appearing once. The sequencing used CD4+ or CD8+ T cells sorted from blood, collected in a trial of the OX40 agonist ivuxolimab. The origin of the receptors is an adult with an advanced solid tumor such as melanoma, head and neck, liver or kidney cancer.

This clone has a single count. The chain links TRBV10-3 to TRBJ2-7; 8 nucleotides agree with TRBD1. The CDR3 sequence is 17 residues long. With 3 bases clipped from V and 2 bases from J, the junction kept 12 bases outside the gene matches. Germline CDR1 and CDR2: ENHRY and SYGVKD. CDR3 protein: CAISDNRFGTGAYEQYF. Written as DNA, the CDR3 is TGTGCCATCAGTGATAATAGGTTCGGGACAGGAGCCTACGAGCAGTACTTC.

This clone was found a few times. This chain connects TRBV14 to TRBJ2-2; 12 bases fit TRBD2. Germline V gives CDR1 SGHDN, CDR2 FVKESK. Trimming took 4 bases from V and 0 from J; bases not matched to a gene: 9. This CDR3 spans 19 amino acids. The CDR3 DNA follows: TGTGCCAGCAGCCCCAAGAGACGACTAGCGGGGGCGAACACCGGGGAGCTGTTTTTT. Protein product: CASSPKRRLAGANTGELFF.

The chain is built from TRBV4-1 and TRBJ2-1; 9 bases agree with TRBD2. The CDR3 has 18 residues. V shed 8 bases and J 0 bases; nucleotides not matched to a gene: 14. Looked up from germline, CDR1 is MGHRA and CDR2 is YSYEKL. The CDR3 loop is CASALNARAGGSYNEQFF. Written as DNA, the CDR3 is TGCGCCAGCGCCCTGAACGCTCGAGCGGGGGGCTCCTACAATGAGCAGTTCTTC.

The rearrangement joins TRBV5-1 to TRBJ2-7; no definite D call. The CDR3 loop spans 13 amino acids. Germline assignment: CDR1 SGHRS and CDR2 YFSETQ. V lost 6 bases and J lost 1, with 11 bases in between. The CDR3 loop is CASKTGRSYEQYF. The CDR3 DNA follows: TGCGCCAGCAAAACCGGGCGATCCTACGAGCAGTACTTC.

This clone has a handful of counts. CDR3 residues: CASSLGAETQYF. In DNA form, the CDR3 reads TGCGCCAGCAGCTTAGGTGCAGAGACCCAGTACTTC. The V gene is TRBV5-1, the J gene TRBJ2-5; D is uncertain. Trimming took off 2 bases at V and 4 bases at J, with 6 bases between the two ends. Germline values: CDR1 SGHRS, CDR2 YFSETQ. The CDR3 covers 12 residues.

The genes are TRBV6-5 and TRBJ2-2; tentative D call: TRBD2 (5 bases). The CDR3 extends over 16 amino acids. Germline lookup yields CDR1 MNHEY and CDR2 SVGAGI. The germline V and J ends were trimmed by 0 bases and 5 bases, with 13 bases remaining between them. CDR3 protein: CASSYSESGGTGELFF. The CDR3 region has the DNA TGTGCCAGCAGTTACTCGGAGAGTGGCGGGACCGGGGAGCTGTTTTTT.

This clone has only a few counts. The chain recombines TRBV19 with TRBJ1-5; the D gene is possibly TRBD1 (5 bases). The CDR3 extends over 15 amino acids. Trimming removed 3 bases from V and 6 bases from J, with 15 bases in between. Germline V gene data show CDR1 as LNHDA and CDR2 as SQIVND (reference sequence). CDR3 bases: TGTGCCAGTAGTATCGGAGGGGCGGCTAGTCAGCCCCAGCATTTT. Translated: CASSIGGAASQPQHF.

This chain uses TRBV6-1 with TRBJ1-4; perhaps TRBD1 as D (6 bases). CDR3 length equals 13 residues. From germline, CDR1 is MNHNS and CDR2 SASEGT. Trimming shortened V by 9 bases and J by 4 bases, and 12 bases separated the two germline ends. The CDR3 reads CASKTGHNEKLFF. CDR3 in DNA: TGTGCCAGTAAGACAGGCCATAATGAAAAACTGTTTTTT.

The V and J genes are TRBV19 and TRBJ1-1; D is ambiguous. The CDR3 contains 13 residues. Germline V gives CDR1 LNHDA, CDR2 SQIVND (reference sequence). The V and J ends lost 1 base and 1 base respectively, with 4 bases between them. The CDR3 region is CASSIGANTEAFF. CDR3 DNA sequence: TGTGCCAGTAGTATAGGGGCGAACACTGAAGCTTTCTTT.

The chain is built from TRBV11-2 and TRBJ1-5; the D gene is possibly TRBD1 (6 bases). Trimming cost V 4 bases and J 0 bases, with 7 bases left between them. This CDR3 spans 14 amino acids. Germline V gives CDR1 SGHAT, CDR2 FQNNGV. CDR3 residues: CASSWTDSNQPQHF. DNA for the CDR3: TGTGCCAGCAGCTGGACAGATAGCAATCAGCCCCAGCATTTT.

V usage is TRBV4-1 and J usage is TRBJ1-2, with no clear D. The germline V gene has CDR1 MGHRA and CDR2 YSYEKL. The V gene lost 4 bases and the J gene lost 4 bases, with 13 bases spanning the gap. CDR3 length: 14 amino acids. The CDR3 protein is CASSPRDGVYGYTF. The CDR3 coding sequence is TGCGCCAGCAGCCCGAGGGATGGAGTCTATGGCTACACCTTC.

This chain connects TRBV6-1 to TRBJ2-1; D is ambiguous. V gave up 6 bases and J gave up 5 bases, with 11 bases separating them. The CDR3 is 13 amino acids. Germline-derived CDR1 and CDR2 are MNHNS and SASEGT. CDR3 coding DNA: TGTGCCAGCAGGGCAGAAGTGGACAATGAGCAGTTCTTC. As protein: CASRAEVDNEQFF.

V gene TRBV11-3 combines with J gene TRBJ2-7, with D possibly matching TRBD2 (5 bases). The CDR3 has 11 residues. Germline lookup yields CDR1 SGHNT and CDR2 YENEEA. Trimming pared 5 bases from V and 6 bases from J, leaving 8 bases between. Here the CDR3 DNA reads TGTGCCAGCAGCAGGACTGTCGAGCAGTACTTC. Translated: CASSRTVEQYF.

J is TRBJ2-7 and V is TRBV6-1; 8 bases agree with TRBD2. V was pared by 4 bases and J by 2 bases, with 7 bases of the junction left unmatched. CDR1 and CDR2 (germline): MNHNS, SASEGT. This CDR3 has 15 residues. CDR3: CASSGGVRGAYEQYF. CDR3 DNA sequence: TGTGCCAGCAGTGGTGGGGTGCGGGGGGCCTACGAGCAGTACTTC.

This chain links TRBV7-2 with TRBJ2-3; D may be TRBD2 (6 bases). The length of the CDR3 is 14 residues. Germline V gives CDR1 SGHTA, CDR2 FQGNSA. Trimming removed 5 bases at V and 2 bases at J, with 11 bases between. CDR3 sequence: CASSLVDYTDTQYF. The CDR3 region has the DNA TGTGCCAGCAGCCTAGTGGACTACACAGATACGCAGTATTTT.

The chain is built from TRBV6-5 and TRBJ1-2; possible D gene TRBD1, 5 bases. This CDR3 is built from 15 residues. CDR1 and CDR2 from the germline V gene are MNHEY and SVGAGI. With 5 bases removed from V and 0 bases from J, the gap between germline ends came to 13 bases. The chain's CDR3 is CASSTPGRTNYGYTF. CDR3 in DNA: TGTGCCAGCAGTACTCCGGGACGGACTAACTATGGCTACACCTTC.

The chain recombines TRBV5-4 with TRBJ1-2, with a weak D call TRBD1 (5 bases). The CDR3 has 14 residues. V was pared by 7 bases and J by 4 bases, with 17 bases between. Germline V CDR1 and CDR2: SGHNT, YYREEE (reference sequence). The CDR3 DNA reads TGTGCCAGCTACGGGGCGGCGGAACCCTATGGCTACACCTTC. Its translation is CASYGAAEPYGYTF.

In nucleotides, the CDR3 is TGTGCCAGCAGTGAACCGCTAGGGTCTGGGGACGAGGAGCAGTACTTC. Protein: CASSEPLGSGDEEQYF. The chain carries TRBV28 and TRBJ2-7; D may correspond to TRBD1 or TRBD2 (5 bases each). The CDR3 covers 16 residues. Deletions cut 5 bases from V and 7 bases from J, with 24 bases between. The germline gives CDR1 MDHEN, CDR2 SYDVKM.